This is a list of T cell receptor beta chains from one sample in a study of tumor-infiltrating lymphocytes in primary liver carcinoma. TCRdb analysed the multiplex PCR reads with MiXCR anew, one entry per CDR3 protein. The table records roughly 80,000 distinct CDR3 sequences, 72% of them present only once. What was sequenced was liver tumor tissue from sampling region 1. These receptors were obtained from a man aged 35 to 55 with primary liver carcinoma and hepatitis B virus infection. The CDR3 runs from the conserved cysteine through the conserved F or W. D genes are given only for firm matches. Expanded clones get a size class; other rows say once, few or many, or leave the size out.

abundance	j_gene	v_gene	d_gene	CDR3nt	CDR3aa
.	TRBJ1-5	TRBV12-3/TRBV12-4	.	TGTGCCAGCAGTCCGCCGGGGGCTCAGTCCCACCATTTT	CASSPPGAQSHHF
.	TRBJ2-5	TRBV5-1	.	TGCGCCAGCAGCCCCGAGCAAGTCCCCCCCCAAGAGACCCAATACTTC	CASSPEQVPPQETQYF
.	TRBJ1-6	TRBV5-4	.	TGTGACAGTAGCTTCCCAGGACAGCTAAATAATTCACCCCTCCACTTT	CDSSFPGQLNNSPLHF
.	TRBJ1-1	TRBV5-6	.	TGTGCCAGCGGCTTGGCCTTCGGACAGATTAACACTGAAGCTTTTTTT	CASGLAFGQINTEAFF
.	TRBJ1-1	TRBV29-1	.	TGCAACGCTGTGCACAGTTCGAACACTGAAGCTTTCTTT	CNAVHSSNTEAFF
.	TRBJ2-5	TRBV28	.	TGTGCCAGCAACCCGACAGGTTGGAGAGGCGAGACCCAGTACTTC	CASNPTGWRGETQYF
.	TRBJ2-2	TRBV4-1	.	TGCGCCGGCAGTCCACAGGGTCAGACGAACACCGGGGAGCTGTTTTTT	CAGSPQGQTNTGELFF
.	TRBJ1-2	TRBV19	.	TGTGCCAGTAGTATAGAAGTTGAACGCTATGGCTACACCTTC	CASSIEVERYGYTF
many	TRBJ2-1	TRBV5-4	.	TGTGCCAGCAGCTTGGTCGGGGGGCCCCTCAATGAGCAGTTCTTC	CASSLVGGPLNEQFF
many	TRBJ2-1	TRBV7-6	TRBD2	TGTGCCAGCAGCTTATCAGCGGGAGAAGGCAATGAGCAGTTCTTC	CASSLSAGEGNEQFF
.	TRBJ2-5	TRBV12-3/TRBV12-4	TRBD2	TGTGCCATCAGTAGTAGCGGGGCCCAAGAGATCCAGTACTTC	CAISSSGAQEIQYF
.	TRBJ1-1	TRBV20-1	.	TGCAGTGCTAGTCGTCAGAACACTGAAGCTTTCTTT	CSASRQNTEAFF
.	TRBJ1-2	TRBV12-3/TRBV12-4	.	TGTGCCAGCGATCGCGAGGAGAACTATGGCTACGCCTTC	CASDREENYGYAF
.	TRBJ2-3	TRBV6-1	.	TGTGCCAGCAGTGAAGCGATAGGGCAATCTGATACGCAGTATTTT	CASSEAIGQSDTQYF
.	TRBJ2-3	TRBV4-1	.	TGCGCCGGCAGCCAAGAATACAGGCGAGGTGGAGCAGATACGCAGTATTTT	CAGSQEYRRGGADTQYF
many	TRBJ1-3	TRBV14	.	TGTGCCAGCAGCGGATATCAGTACTCTGGAAACACCATATATTTT	CASSGYQYSGNTIYF
.	TRBJ1-2	TRBV30	.	TGTGCCTGGAGTCCGGCCTCTAACAATGGCTACATCTTC	CAWSPASNNGYIF
.	TRBJ2-7	TRBV29-1	.	TGCAGTGTTCCCCGGGCATGGGGCTACGAGCAGTACTTC	CSVPRAWGYEQYF
.	TRBJ2-3	TRBV10-3	.	TGTACCATCGGTGATCAAGATATGCAGTATTTT	CTIGDQDMQYF
.	TRBJ2-6	TRBV11-2	.	TGTGCCAGCAGCTTACCACGGGGAAGAGGGGCCAGCGTCCTGACTTTC	CASSLPRGRGASVLTF
.	TRBJ2-2	TRBV11-3	TRBD1	TGCGCCAGCAGCCGGACAGGATCCGGCACCGGGGTGCTGTTTTTT	CASSRTGSGTGVLFF
.	TRBJ2-7	TRBV10-3	TRBD2	TGTGACATCAGTGATAGAGGGAGCGGGAGCAGCTACGAGCAGTACTTC	CDISDRGSGSSYEQYF
.	TRBJ2-7	TRBV4-1	TRBD1	TGCGTCAGCAGCCTACGAGGCGGACAGGGGGCCTACGAGCAGTACTTC	CVSSLRGGQGAYEQYF
.	TRBJ2-3	TRBV29-1	.	TGCAGCCTTGAAGAAGGGTCTGGAGATACGCAGTATTTT	CSLEEGSGDTQYF
.	TRBJ2-7	TRBV7-8	TRBD1	TGTGCCAGCTCAACCTTGACAGGGCACCACGAGCAGTACTTC	CASSTLTGHHEQYF
.	TRBJ2-3	TRBV28	.	TGTACCAGCAGTTTAAACAATCTCTCAGATACGCAGTATTTT	CTSSLNNLSDTQYF
few	TRBJ1-2	TRBV24-1	.	TGTGCCACCAGTGATGCAGGGCAGGGTGGCTACACCTTC	CATSDAGQGGYTF
.	TRBJ2-1	TRBV12-3/TRBV12-4	.	TGTGCCAACAGTTTTCTAGCTGGAAGGAATGAGCAGTTCTTC	CANSFLAGRNEQFF